These 32 T cell receptor beta chains came from one sample sequenced in a study of cytomegalovirus exposure and HLA in healthy donors. With 60 Vbeta and 13 Jbeta primers, the PCR was carried out. The repertoire was sequenced with immunoSEQ multiplex PCR; TCRdb's copy has only in-frame clones and lacks some. The data hold 150,000 to 200,000 clones, with 60% to 80% observed a single time. Sequenced sample: PBMCs. The receptors originated from a woman aged 35 to 49 in good health and CMV-seropositive.

This CDR3 is CASSALPNTEAFF. The CDR3 coding sequence is TGTGCCAGCAGCGCGTTACCGAACACTGAAGCTTTCTTT. V usage is TRBV7-9 and J usage is TRBJ1-1; D gene ambiguous. The V and J ends lost 5 bases and 1 base respectively, with 8 bases between them. Per germline, CDR1 SEHNR and CDR2 FQNEAQ (reference sequence). The CDR3 has 13 amino acids.

The sample holds one count of this clone. The genes are TRBV7-2 and TRBJ2-7; 8 nucleotides agree with TRBD2. The CDR3 is 15 residues long. The V gene end was trimmed by 2 bases and the J gene end by 1 base; junction bases not matched to a gene: 4. Germline-derived CDR1 and CDR2 are SGHTA and FQGNSA. CDR3 residues: CASSLKAGVSYEQYF. Here the CDR3 DNA reads TGTGCCAGCAGCTTAAAAGCGGGGGTTTCCTACGAGCAGTACTTC.

In its sample, this clone was seen once. The chain is built from TRBV27 and TRBJ1-4; tentatively, D is TRBD1 (5 bases). CDR1 MNHEY and CDR2 SMNVEV come from the germline V gene (reference sequence). This CDR3 contains 15 residues. V was pared by 1 base and J by 4 bases, with 10 bases between. In DNA, the CDR3 is TGTGCCAGCAGTTTATGGGGCCGGAGTAATGAAAAACTGTTTTTT. Its translation: CASSLWGRSNEKLFF. The variable domain in full, completed from reference TRBV27 and TRBJ1-4, reads EAQVTQNPRYLITVTGKKLTVTCSQNMNHEYMSWYRQDPGLGLRQIYYSMNVEVTDKGDVPEGYKVSRKEKRNFPLILESPSPNQTSLYFCASSLWGRSNEKLFFGSGTQLSVL.

The genes are TRBV7-2 and TRBJ2-7, with TRBD2 identical over 10 bases. V was clipped by 4 bases and J by 2 bases; unmatched bases: 14. This CDR3 is built from 18 residues. Germline CDR1 is SGHTA and CDR2 is FQGNSA. In DNA form, the CDR3 reads TGTGCCAGCAGCTGGCAATGGGGGTCTAGCGGGGGAACCTACGAGCAGTACTTC. It is translated as CASSWQWGSSGGTYEQYF. The full variable domain, with the rest looked up from reference TRBV7-2 and TRBJ2-7, is GAGVSQSPSNKVTEKGKDVELRCDPISGHTALYWYRQSLGQGLEFLIYFQGNSAPDKSGLPSDRFSAERTGGSVSTLTIQRTQQEDSAVYLCASSWQWGSSGGTYEQYFGPGTRLTVT.

The V and J genes are TRBV4-3 and TRBJ2-7, with 7 bases aligning to TRBD2. Germline V gene lookup returns CDR1 LGHNA and CDR2 YSLEER. With V trimmed by 0 bases and J by 2 bases, 7 bases remained unmatched. This CDR3 has 16 residues. The CDR3: CASSQDWGGTPYEQYF. CDR3 DNA: TGCGCCAGCAGCCAAGATTGGGGGGGGACCCCCTACGAGCAGTACTTC.

In regard to this clone: The junction departs from germline at one end; a sequencing error may be responsible. This chain connects TRBV7-9 to TRBJ2-5; the match to TRBD1 covers 7 bases. The CDR3 loop spans 12 amino acids. The germline V gene has CDR1 SEHNR and CDR2 FQNEAQ (reference sequence). CDR3: CSSARGQETQYF. The CDR3 nucleotides are TGTTCCAGCGCCAGGGGGCAAGAGACCCAGTACTTC.

The count of this clone is one. The genes are TRBV5-1 and TRBJ2-5, with 12 nucleotides matching TRBD2. The V gene's germline CDR1 is SGHRS and CDR2 YFSETQ. The CDR3 length is 15 residues. The J segment lost 2 bases and the V segment lost 3 bases, leaving 2 bases of the junction unmatched. The DNA of the CDR3 is TGCGCCAGCAGCTCCGGACTAGCGGGGCAAGAGACCCAGTACTTC. Its protein product is CASSSGLAGQETQYF.

The chain combines TRBV6-6 with TRBJ2-5, with 8 bases that match TRBD2. This CDR3 contains 14 residues. Per germline, CDR1 MNHNY and CDR2 SVGAGI (reference sequence). The J segment lost 4 bases and the V segment lost 4 bases, leaving 5 bases of the junction unmatched. CDR3 sequence (DNA): TGTGCCAGCAGTTCCGGGACTAGTATAGAGACCCAGTACTTC. Protein sequence: CASSSGTSIETQYF.

On this clone itself: The junction does not match germline at one end; this may be a read error. This chain uses TRBV7-9 with TRBJ1-5; 7 bases agree with TRBD1. The CDR3 length is 16 residues. In germline, CDR1 is SEHNR, CDR2 FQNEAQ (reference sequence). The CDR3 loop is CSSSLAGTVSNQPQHF. Here the CDR3 DNA reads TGTTCCAGCAGCTTAGCGGGGACAGTTAGCAATCAGCCCCAGCATTTT.

The chain recombines TRBV29-1 with TRBJ1-3; no reliable D call. Germline CDR1 SQVTM, CDR2 ANQGSEA. Trimming removed 7 bases at V and 3 bases at J, with 13 bases between. The CDR3 extends over 13 amino acids. The CDR3 bases are TGCAGCGCCAACGCGGGGAATGGAAACACCATATATTTT. It specifies CSANAGNGNTIYF.

This clone was found a few times. The identical CDR3 is also encoded by other nucleotide sequences in the sample. This chain connects TRBV11-2 to TRBJ2-7; D is perhaps TRBD1 (6 bases). The CDR3 totals 13 residues. Germline lookup yields CDR1 SGHAT and CDR2 FQNNGV. V was cut by 3 bases and J by 1 base, with 7 bases left in between. CDR3 DNA: TGTGCCAGCAGCTTGGACAGTTCCTACGAGCAGTACTTC. This translates into CASSLDSSYEQYF.

This sequence joins TRBV19 and TRBJ1-6; the D gene is possibly TRBD1 (6 bases). The CDR3 loop spans 16 amino acids. Trimming took 4 bases from V and 9 from J, leaving 19 bases between them. Germline assignment: CDR1 LNHDA and CDR2 SQIVND (reference sequence). The CDR3 spells CASSNLQGGLGSPLHF. The CDR3 region has the DNA TGTGCCAGTAGTAACTTACAGGGTGGATTGGGTTCACCCCTCCACTTT.

This clone appeared a few times. The chain combines TRBV6-6 with TRBJ2-7; 7 positions match TRBD1. Trimming took 2 bases from V and 3 from J; bases not matched to a gene: 4. This CDR3 contains 14 residues. Germline CDR1 and CDR2: MNHNY and SVGAGI (reference sequence). The CDR3 DNA reads as TGTGCCAGCAGTTACGGGAGACAGGGCTACGAGCAGTACTTC. It is translated as CASSYGRQGYEQYF.

This rearrangement joins TRBV5-6 to TRBJ2-2; no clear D gene. This CDR3 contains 16 residues. Trimming stripped 0 bases from V and 4 bases from J, with 13 bases between. Looked up from germline, CDR1 is SGHDT and CDR2 is YYEEEE. Written as DNA, the CDR3 is TGTGCCAGCAGCTTGGACCTGCCCGGTGCCACCGGGGAGCTGTTTTTT. It is translated as CASSLDLPGATGELFF.

The chain links TRBV28 to TRBJ1-5, with 7 bases aligning to TRBD1. Germline CDR1 reads MDHEN; CDR2 reads SYDVKM. The CDR3 contains 14 residues. V dropped 6 bases and J dropped 7; count of bases not matched to a gene: 9. The CDR3 sequence is CASRKTGPGQPQHF. CDR3 coding DNA: TGTGCCAGCAGAAAGACAGGGCCCGGCCAGCCCCAGCATTTT. The full variable domain, in which reference TRBV28 and TRBJ1-5 provide the parts outside the CDR3, is DVKVTQSSRYLVKRTGEKVFLECVQDMDHENMFWYRQDPGLGLRLIYFSYDVKMKEKGDIPEGYSVSREKKERFSLILESASTNQTSMYLCASRKTGPGQPQHFGDGTRLSIL.

The V gene is TRBV25-1, the J gene TRBJ2-5, with 11 bases lining up with TRBD1. Unmatched junction bases numbered 9, after V lost 5 bases and J lost 4 bases. Germline CDR1 MGHDK, CDR2 SYGVNS. The CDR3 covers 16 residues. CDR3 bases: TGTGCCAGCAGTTCCCTGGGACAGGGGGTTGGAGAGACCCAGTACTTC. It yields the protein CASSSLGQGVGETQYF.

The chain carries TRBV11-2 and TRBJ2-2, with D maybe TRBD2 (5 bases). Germline assignment: CDR1 SGHAT and CDR2 FQNNGV. This CDR3 spans 14 amino acids. V lost 3 bases to trimming and J lost 3 bases, with 8 bases between them. The CDR3 sequence is CASSFVEDTGELFF. CDR3 coding DNA: TGTGCCAGCAGCTTTGTGGAGGACACCGGGGAGCTGTTTTTT.

The chain links TRBV19 to TRBJ1-2; 7 positions agree with TRBD1. This CDR3 is built from 13 residues. The V segment lost 6 bases and the J segment 0 bases; nucleotides outside the gene matches: 1. The germline V gene has CDR1 LNHDA and CDR2 SQIVND (reference sequence). The CDR3 reads CASRTGSNYGYTF. Written as DNA, the CDR3 is TGTGCCAGTAGGACAGGGTCTAACTATGGCTACACCTTC.

This clone has more than one count but fewer than ten. In nucleotides, the CDR3 is TGCGCCAGCAGCCAACGCTTGGGACTAGTGGTTGACAATGAGCAGTTCTTC. Translated, it gives CASSQRLGLVVDNEQFF. The V and J genes are TRBV4-3 and TRBJ2-1; 8 bases are shared with TRBD2. There are 17 residues in the CDR3. V was clipped by 2 bases and J by 5 bases; unmatched bases: 11. Germline V gene data show CDR1 as LGHNA and CDR2 as YSLEER.

The gene calls are TRBV7-9 and TRBJ2-5; 9 bases fit TRBD1. The junction had 5 bases not matched to a gene; V was cut back by 5 bases and J by 4 bases. The CDR3 spans 14 residues. Germline V gene sequence: CDR1 SEHNR, CDR2 FQNEAQ (reference sequence). The CDR3 sequence: CASSPGTGTETQYF. CDR3 nucleotides: TGTGCCAGCAGCCCAGGGACAGGGACAGAGACCCAGTACTTC.

As to this clone: The same CDR3 can be traced to other DNA sequences in this sample. This chain connects TRBV6-6 to TRBJ1-5, with 9 bases fitting TRBD1. V lost 5 bases and J lost 1; bases outside the gene matches: 3. In germline, CDR1 is MNHNY, CDR2 SVGAGI (reference sequence). This CDR3 has 15 residues. This chain's CDR3 is CASSPGTGSNQPQHF. The CDR3 nucleotides read TGTGCCAGCAGTCCCGGGACAGGGAGCAATCAGCCCCAGCATTTT.

This clone appeared once. The rearrangement uses TRBV29-1 and TRBJ1-1; D unclear. This CDR3 is 10 amino acids long. V was clipped by 3 bases and J by 7 bases, with 6 bases between them. Germline CDR1 and CDR2: SQVTM and ANQGSEA. The CDR3, as DNA: TGCAGCGTTGAGGAGGGTGAAGCTTTCTTT. Its protein is CSVEEGEAFF.

The V gene is TRBV4-2, the J gene TRBJ1-6, with D uncertain. V was trimmed by 0 bases and J by 6 bases, leaving 12 bases between them. Germline loops: CDR1 LGHNA, CDR2 YNFKEQ. The CDR3 runs 16 residues. The CDR3 is CASSQDTEEGNSPLHF. CDR3 DNA: TGTGCCAGCAGCCAAGATACAGAAGAGGGTAATTCACCCCTCCACTTT.

This clone was detected once. The rearrangement links TRBV19 to TRBJ1-2; no definite D call. This CDR3 comprises 14 residues. Germline V gene lookup returns CDR1 LNHDA and CDR2 SQIVND (reference sequence). Between the trimmed V and J ends, which lost 5 bases and 5 bases, there was a span of 15 bases. This chain's CDR3 is CASSFLNREYGYTF. Here the CDR3 DNA reads TGTGCCAGTAGTTTCCTCAACCGGGAATATGGCTACACCTTC. The full variable domain, in which reference TRBV19 and TRBJ1-2 provide the parts outside the CDR3, is DGGITQSPKYLFRKEGQNVTLSCEQNLNHDAMYWYRQDPGQGLRLIYYSQIVNDFQKGDIAEGYSVSREKKESFPLTVTSAQKNPTAFYLCASSFLNREYGYTFGSGTRLTVV.

V usage is TRBV5-1 and J usage is TRBJ1-1; 7 nucleotides agree with TRBD1. Germline values: CDR1 SGHRS, CDR2 YFSETQ. With V trimmed by 0 bases and J by 0 bases, 5 bases remained unmatched. The CDR3 extends over 16 amino acids. CDR3 DNA sequence: TGCGCCAGCAGCTTGGCACAGGGGCCGATGAACACTGAAGCTTTCTTT. It yields the protein CASSLAQGPMNTEAFF.

This rearrangement joins TRBV10-3 to TRBJ2-3; 8 bases fit TRBD2. The CDR3 has 19 amino acids. With V trimmed by 0 bases and J by 2 bases, 13 bases remained unmatched. Looked up from germline, CDR1 is ENHRY and CDR2 is SYGVKD. This chain's CDR3 is CAISESITVTSGNTDTQYF. DNA of the CDR3: TGTGCCATCAGTGAGTCGATCACAGTCACTAGCGGAAACACAGATACGCAGTATTTT.

The CDR3 nucleotides read TGTGCCAGTAGTTCGACAGGAGGCTTTTATGGCTACACCTTC. Translated, it gives CASSSTGGFYGYTF. The chain is built from TRBV19 and TRBJ1-2, with D possibly being TRBD1 (6 bases). The germline V gene has CDR1 LNHDA and CDR2 SQIVND (reference sequence). Trimming took off 5 bases at V and 5 bases at J, with 15 bases between the two ends. The CDR3 is 14 residues long.

The chain combines TRBV28 with TRBJ1-6, with TRBD1 as a possible D gene (5 bases). Trimming left V 2 bases short and J 5 bases short, with 10 bases between. Germline CDR1 is MDHEN and CDR2 is SYDVKM. This CDR3 is built from 15 residues. The CDR3 loop is CASSLPLTDNSPLHF. The CDR3 DNA is TGTGCCAGCAGTTTACCCTTGACAGATAATTCACCCCTCCACTTT.

This CDR3 reads CASSIGTSGGAVYEQYF. CDR3 in DNA: TGTGCCAGCAGCATCGGGACTAGCGGGGGGGCCGTCTACGAGCAGTACTTC. This chain uses TRBV7-9 with TRBJ2-7, with TRBD2 matching over 16 bases. The CDR3 is made up of 17 amino acids. J was trimmed by 3 bases and V by 5 bases; bases with no gene match: 7. Germline loops: CDR1 SEHNR, CDR2 FQNEAQ (reference sequence).

This chain joins TRBV19 and TRBJ2-7; D not resolved. V was pared by 5 bases and J by 3 bases, with 14 bases between. This CDR3 contains 14 residues. Germline CDR1 and CDR2: LNHDA and SQIVND (reference sequence). CDR3 sequence (DNA): TGTGCCAGTAGTCTCCTAGTGTGGAACTACGAGCAGTACTTC. Translated, it gives CASSLLVWNYEQYF.

The chain has TRBV5-6 and TRBJ2-2; 10 bases map to TRBD2. The CDR3 loop spans 15 amino acids. Germline V CDR1 and CDR2: SGHDT, YYEEEE. Losses at the gene ends were 4 bases for V and 4 bases for J; bases not matched to a gene: 4. The CDR3 DNA sequence: TGTGCCAGCAGCCCCAGCGGGGGGGGCACCGGGGAGCTGTTTTTT. Its translation is CASSPSGGGTGELFF.

This clone showed up just once. This chain links TRBV2 with TRBJ2-7, with a possible D match to TRBD1 (7 bases). Between the trimmed V and J ends, which lost 0 bases and 0 bases, there was a span of 12 bases. The CDR3 sequence is 16 residues long. The germline gives CDR1 SNHLY, CDR2 FYNNEI. CDR3 coding DNA: TGTGCCAGCAGTGAAGCCGGGCAGGGGGGCTCCTACGAGCAGTACTTC. Translated, it gives CASSEAGQGGSYEQYF. Filled out from reference TRBV2 and TRBJ2-7, the complete variable domain reads EPEVTQTPSHQVTQMGQEVILRCVPISNHLYFYWYRQILGQKVEFLVSFYNNEISEKSEIFDDQFSVERPDGSNFTLKIRSTKLEDSAMYFCASSEAGQGGSYEQYFGPGTRLTVT.